This record covers a single T cell receptor (beta chain). The sample is drawn from a study of blood T cell repertoires in COVID-19. Data came from immunoSEQ multiplex PCR; TCRdb stores just in-frame clones and leaves some out. This table has fewer than 250,000 clones, around 91% appearing once. This receptor was obtained from a man aged 30 to 45 who had been exposed to COVID-19. Material for sequencing was PBMCs or T cells enriched from blood (not recorded which).

The CDR3: CASTEFRLNTEAFF. CDR3 bases: TGTGCCAGCACCGAATTTCGGTTGAACACTGAAGCTTTCTTT. The chain couples TRBV2 to TRBJ1-1, with D uncertain. CDR1 SNHLY and CDR2 FYNNEI come from the germline V gene. Trimming pared 7 bases from V and 0 bases from J, leaving 12 bases between. The CDR3 contains 14 residues.